This TCR beta chain was profiled in a study of T cells in Graves' hyperthyroidism and ophthalmopathy (dated by TCRdb to about 2019). With regard to the full study: Peripheral blood was collected at initial diagnosis, before any treatment. To identify TCR V-J signatures that set the groups apart, the researchers used a discovery cohort of 100 or so patients, made up of roughly 40 with Graves' ophthalmopathy and 57 with stable Graves' hyperthyroidism. An independent validation cohort of under 20 hyperthyroidism patients and about 16 patients who later progressed to ophthalmopathy tested prospective prediction of ophthalmopathy. For training and testing, the 80 to 100 patients in the discovery cohort were randomly divided in a 7:3 ratio. The study also compared thyroid tissue and blood T-cell repertoires from over 5 Graves' hyperthyroidism patients. After blood sampling, hyperthyroidism patients were treated with methimazole at a starting dose of 30 mg daily, and ophthalmopathy patients were treated with high-dose intravenous methylprednisolone. TCR Vbeta CDR3 sequencing of some 140 peripheral blood samples (fewer than 45 ophthalmopathy, 75 hyperthyroidism and 17 progressor patients) is reported in the paper. The paper as a whole reports these results and caveats: No statistical method was used to fix the sample size in advance, and group allocation was not hidden from the investigators. In cross-validation, a model built on a 13 V-J signature told ophthalmopathy apart from stable hyperthyroidism with roughly 87% sensitivity and approximately 81% specificity, and in testing the same model reached 80%/75%. In validation, progression to ophthalmopathy was predicted by the model with nearly 71% sensitivity and just over 72% specificity, a median of around 5.9 months before onset. Blood samples also contained most of the expanded thyroid clonotypes (frequency above 0.001), which suggests that blood repertoires may reflect thyroid immune responses.

The TCR beta CDR3 regions were amplified from RNA transcripts. The TCR CDR3 was subjected to a first round of RT-PCR using the HTBI primer set and the Qiagen OneStep RT-PCR kit. The libraries were constructed in a second round of multiplex PCR and then size-selected and purified. The libraries were sequenced on an Illumina HiSeq2000 using paired-end 100 bp reads. In the original analysis: SOAPnuke was used to process the raw data, with reads discarded if the reads contained adapters or uncalled bases, had a mean Phred below 15, or lacked an exact constant-primer or identifier match. High-quality paired reads were merged using COPE v1.2.5, and each unique nucleotide sequence was defined as a clonotype. Clonotypes were aligned to IMGT TRBV, TRBD and TRBJ reference segments using MiTCR v1.1. Analysis was restricted to V-J combinations with a frequency above 0.0001, which covered approximately 99% of repertoires. The TCS score was defined as the ratio of F50 (clonal expansion) to E x V (chaos), calculated using BLOSUM62-based TCRdist between CDR3 peptides within each V-J. Welch's t-statistics and random forest reduced some 510 V-J features to around 14, which were used in a naive Bayes classifier (R e1071). TCRdb applied fastp at Q25 and MiXCR to the public reads, then kept only in-frame beta chains. Entries that share a CDR3 protein sequence are merged under the most common genes and DNA. None of the V and J calls come from the authors' own analysis; TCRdb made them. For this sample the table gives about 610,000 distinct CDR3 sequences, of which roughly 16% were detected only once. The ten biggest clones cover around 3.5% of the sample.

A distance of 14 bases separates the germline ends of V and J, which lose 7 bases and 1 base respectively. CDR3 length: 15 amino acids, cysteine to phenylalanine. Of all the DNA, just the CDR3 is kept, 45 bases in frame from base 1. This clonotype was counted between two and nine times. There is no known antigen for this receptor. No much larger clone exists at a distance of one base, and base qualities are not known. Ophthalmopathy patients had moderately to severely active disease, with a Clinical Activity Score of 3 or more, a NOSPECS grade of 4 or more, and a disease duration of less than 3 months. Exclusion was applied to patients with uncontrolled infections, other autoimmune diseases, pregnancy or lactation. Clinical symptoms, serum thyroxine and TRAb, thyroid ultrasound, and orbital computed tomography formed the basis for the diagnoses. PBMCs were isolated from about 9.1 ml of fresh peripheral blood by Ficoll-Paque density gradient centrifugation. Trizol reagent was used to extract total RNA, and RNA quality was then checked on an Agilent 2100 Bioanalyzer.

This receptor was taken from a woman aged 40 to 55 with Graves' ophthalmopathy. Material for sequencing was blood. This sequence uses TRBV12-3 or TRBV12-4 and TRBJ2-1; the D segment might be TRBD1 or TRBD2, since each matches 5 bases. The sequenced DNA: TGTGCCAGCACCTTAGTAGAGGGGTCCTACAATGAGCAGTTCTTC. This encodes CASTLVEGSYNEQFF.